This T cell receptor beta chain is from a study of T cells in Graves' hyperthyroidism and ophthalmopathy. Study-level findings and limits: Before onset, ophthalmopathy was predicted by the model a median 6.5 months earlier.

This clonotype was counted a few times. The antigen is undetermined. Amplified TCR beta CDR3 regions derived from RNA transcripts. HTBI primers drove first-round RT-PCR of the TCR CDR3. Each CDR3 protein gets one entry after TCRdb re-called the multiplex PCR reads with MiXCR. The sample consists of hundreds of thousands of distinct CDR3 sequences, 14% of them appearing once. This CDR3 has 14 amino acids. Trimming removed 5 bases at V and 2 bases at J, with 12 bases between. Germline values: CDR1 SEHNR, CDR2 FQNEAQ (reference sequence). The chain joins TRBV7-9 to TRBJ1-2; weak D call: TRBD1 (5 bases). Sequenced material: blood. The sequence was obtained from a woman younger than 30 with Graves' hyperthyroidism. CDR3 sequence (DNA): TGTGCCAGCAGCCCTCAGGGAAACAACTATGGCTACACCTTC. Its translation: CASSPQGNNYGYTF.